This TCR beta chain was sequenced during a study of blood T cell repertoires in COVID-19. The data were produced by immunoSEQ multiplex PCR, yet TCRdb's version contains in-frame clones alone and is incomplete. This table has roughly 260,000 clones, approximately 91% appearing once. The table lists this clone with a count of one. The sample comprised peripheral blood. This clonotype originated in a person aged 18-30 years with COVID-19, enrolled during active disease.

The chain's CDR3 is CASSVSSGTSGLSQNIQYF. DNA of the CDR3: TGTGCCAGCAGCGTTAGTTCCGGGACTAGCGGTCTCAGCCAAAACATTCAGTACTTC. This chain links TRBV9 with TRBJ2-4; TRBD2 matches at 11 bases. Trimming cost V 2 bases and J 5 bases; bases outside gene matches: 15. The CDR3 runs to 19 residues. The germline V gene has CDR1 SGDLS and CDR2 YYNGEE.